Below, 9 T cell receptor beta chains from the same sample are listed, as sequenced in a study of T cell repertoires in cytomegalovirus infection. TCRdb reprocessed the reads with MiXCR, giving one entry per CDR3 protein. The data show some 270,000 distinct CDR3 sequences, with about 17% seen just once and around half held by the top ten. Sequenced: CD8+ T cells from PBMCs. Receptors were obtained from a human donor in good health (CMV status not recorded). Some clones in this sample may be carry-over from other donors' samples.

This clonotype was recorded many times. The chain has TRBV4-2 and TRBJ2-3; D not certain. The germline gives CDR1 LGHNA, CDR2 YNFKEQ. Between the trimmed V and J ends, which lost 1 base and 5 bases, there was a span of 4 bases. This CDR3 has 12 residues. Here the CDR3 reads CASSQGGDTQYF. The CDR3 nucleotides are TGTGCCAGCAGCCAAGGGGGAGATACGCAGTATTTT.

This clonotype was seen more than once but under ten times. V and J are TRBV7-8 and TRBJ1-1; D gene uncertain. This CDR3 region has 13 residues. V was pared by 3 bases and J by 4 bases, with 9 bases between. Looked up from germline, CDR1 is SGHVS and CDR2 is FQNEAQ. CDR3 in amino acids: CASSLGFGTEAFF. Written as DNA, the CDR3 is TGTGCCAGCAGCTTGGGGTTCGGCACTGAAGCTTTCTTT.

This clonotype was found many times. This chain connects TRBV7-6 to TRBJ1-1; no definite D call. Trimming cost V 4 bases and J 8 bases, with 14 bases left between them. This CDR3 contains 13 residues. Germline V gives CDR1 SGHVS, CDR2 FNYEAQ. CDR3 residues: CASSYLDGMEAFF. CDR3 DNA: TGTGCCAGCAGCTATTTAGACGGAATGGAAGCTTTCTTT.

This clonotype was seen repeatedly, ten times or more. The chain links TRBV10-3 to TRBJ1-2; D is possibly TRBD1 (5 bases). Trimming cost V 3 bases and J 13 bases, with 12 bases left between them. The CDR3 consists of 11 residues. CDR1 ENHRY and CDR2 SYGVKD come from the germline V gene. In nucleotides, the CDR3 is TGTGCCATCAGTGATGGCAGGGTCAGCACCTTC. Its translation is CAISDGRVSTF.

This clonotype was counted at least ten times. The V call is TRBV7-6, the J call TRBJ2-4, with D maybe TRBD2 (6 bases). The CDR3 extends over 13 amino acids. Per the germline V gene, CDR1 is SGHVS and CDR2 is FNYEAQ. The germline V and J ends were trimmed by 5 bases and 8 bases, with 13 bases remaining between them. The CDR3 DNA reads TGTGCCAGCAGCCCCCCGGGGGTAGACATTCAGTACTTC. This sequence encodes CASSPPGVDIQYF.

The V and J genes are TRBV2 and TRBJ1-2; 9 nucleotides align to TRBD1. V lost 5 bases and J lost 1; bases outside the gene matches: 8. This CDR3 is built from 16 residues. Germline lookup yields CDR1 SNHLY and CDR2 FYNNEI. The CDR3 DNA reads TGTGCCAGCAGTACAACCGGGACAGGGAATAACTATGGCTACACCTTC. This codes for CASSTTGTGNNYGYTF.

This clonotype was counted between two and nine times. The V call is TRBV20-1, the J call TRBJ1-1; maybe TRBD1 (5 bases). Trimming took 3 bases from V and 2 from J, leaving 7 bases between them. Germline CDR1 and CDR2: DFQATT and SNEGSKA (reference sequence). CDR3 length: 12 amino acids. The CDR3 DNA sequence: TGCAGTGCTAGGACAGAAAACACTGAAGCTTTCTTT. This sequence encodes CSARTENTEAFF.

This clonotype was seen only a few times. The chain recombines TRBV6-2 or TRBV6-3 with TRBJ2-1; perhaps D is TRBD1 or TRBD2 (5 bases each). V lost 4 bases, J lost 6 bases, and 13 bases lay in between. The CDR3 sequence is 14 residues long. Germline CDR1 reads MNHEY; CDR2 reads SVGEGT. As DNA, the CDR3 is TGTGCCAGCAGTTTGACGGGACCCGGCAATGAGCAGTTCTTC. As protein: CASSLTGPGNEQFF.

The chain joins TRBV5-5 to TRBJ2-1, with 9 nucleotides matching TRBD2. Germline values: CDR1 SGHKS, CDR2 YYEKEE (reference sequence). V was clipped by 3 bases and J by 3 bases; unmatched bases: 4. This CDR3 is 15 amino acids long. This CDR3 is CASSSRGGGYNEQFF. CDR3 nucleotide sequence: TGTGCCAGCAGCTCGCGGGGGGGCGGCTACAATGAGCAGTTCTTC.